This T cell receptor beta chain was captured in a study of T-cell reconstitution after alpha-beta-depleted transplantation in children. Study findings and constraints: Several hundred expanded graft clones reportedly gave rise to the alpha-beta T cells present about two months after transplant. A year had passed since transplant, and T-cell counts and diversity by then came mostly from newly produced T cells. Diversity of TCRbeta at day 60 was high in some patients, arising from surviving recipient T cells and thymic progenitors.

Unique molecular identifiers tagged the TCRbeta library. A single record per CDR3 protein comes from TCRdb applying MiXCR to the PCR reads. This table has around 960,000 distinct CDR3 sequences, less than 30% appearing once. Concerning this clonotype: Its antigen is unknown.

The germline CDR1 and CDR2 sequences are SEHNR and FQNEAQ (reference sequence). The CDR3 has 15 amino acids. V lost 6 bases and J 4 bases, leaving 18 bases between the germline ends. V is TRBV7-9 and J is TRBJ1-1; the D gene is possibly TRBD1 (6 bases). The TCR sequence derives from a boy younger than two who had a stem cell transplant for SCID, so the T cells may come from the graft donor. This material consisted of PBMCs, mostly from graft donor cells, taken 360 days after TCRalphabeta/CD19-depleted stem cell transplant. CDR3 in amino acids: CASRRIQGRGTEAFF. The CDR3 DNA is TGTGCCAGCAGGAGAATACAGGGTAGGGGCACTGAAGCTTTCTTT.